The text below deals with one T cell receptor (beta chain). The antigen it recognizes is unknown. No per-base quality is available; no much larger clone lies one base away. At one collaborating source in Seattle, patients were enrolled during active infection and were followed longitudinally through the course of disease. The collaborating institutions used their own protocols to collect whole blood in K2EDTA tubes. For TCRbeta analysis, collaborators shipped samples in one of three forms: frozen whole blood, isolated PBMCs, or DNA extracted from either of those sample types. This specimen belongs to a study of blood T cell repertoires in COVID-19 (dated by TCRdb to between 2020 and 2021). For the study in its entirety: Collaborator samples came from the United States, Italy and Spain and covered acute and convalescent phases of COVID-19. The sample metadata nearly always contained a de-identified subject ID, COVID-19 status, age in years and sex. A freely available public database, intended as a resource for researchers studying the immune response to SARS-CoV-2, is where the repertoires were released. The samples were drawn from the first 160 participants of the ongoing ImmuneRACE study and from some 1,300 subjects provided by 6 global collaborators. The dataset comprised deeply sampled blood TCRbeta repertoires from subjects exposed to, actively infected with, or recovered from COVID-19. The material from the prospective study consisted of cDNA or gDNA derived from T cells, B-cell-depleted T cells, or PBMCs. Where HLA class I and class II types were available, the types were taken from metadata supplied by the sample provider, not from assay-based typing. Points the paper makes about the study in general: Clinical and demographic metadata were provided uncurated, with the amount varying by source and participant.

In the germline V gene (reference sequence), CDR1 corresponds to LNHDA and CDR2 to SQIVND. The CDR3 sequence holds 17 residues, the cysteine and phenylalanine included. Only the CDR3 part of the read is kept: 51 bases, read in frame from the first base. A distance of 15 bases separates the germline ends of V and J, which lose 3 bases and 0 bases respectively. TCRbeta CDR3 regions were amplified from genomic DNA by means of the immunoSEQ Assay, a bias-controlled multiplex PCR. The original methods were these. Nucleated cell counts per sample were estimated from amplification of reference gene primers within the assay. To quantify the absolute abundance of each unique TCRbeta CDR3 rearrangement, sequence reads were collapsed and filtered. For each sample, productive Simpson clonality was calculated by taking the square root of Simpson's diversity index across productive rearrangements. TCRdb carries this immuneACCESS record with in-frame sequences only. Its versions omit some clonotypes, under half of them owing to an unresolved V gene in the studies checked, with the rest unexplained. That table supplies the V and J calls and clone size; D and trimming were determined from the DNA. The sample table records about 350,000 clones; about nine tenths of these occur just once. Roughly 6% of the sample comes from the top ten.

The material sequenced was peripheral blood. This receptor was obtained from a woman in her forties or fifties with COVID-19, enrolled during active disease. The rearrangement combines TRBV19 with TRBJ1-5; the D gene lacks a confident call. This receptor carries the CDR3 CASSMMIRQVSNQPQHF. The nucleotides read TGTGCCAGTAGTATGATGATAAGGCAGGTTAGCAATCAGCCCCAGCATTTT.